This T cell receptor (beta chain) comes out of a study of PD-L1 blockade in urothelial cancer. There are 13 residues in the CDR3. V shed 2 bases and J shed 7 bases, with 9 bases lying between them. In germline, CDR1 is SGHTA, CDR2 FQGNSA. Using immunoSEQ multiplex PCR, the repertoire was profiled, and TCRdb retains in-frame clones only, with some absent. There are fewer than 45,000 clones in the sample; just over 35% occur only once, and more than 8.5% lies in the top ten. The sequences come from tumor tissue, collected before atezolizumab (anti-PD-L1) treatment. This rearrangement joins TRBV7-2 to TRBJ2-1; D uncertain. The clonotype originates from a man in his 60s with urothelial cancer. CDR3 bases: TGTGCCAGCAGCTTAATGTCGGTGAATGAGCAGTTCTTC. It is translated as CASSLMSVNEQFF.